The 18 T cell receptor beta chains presented below share a single source sample, sequenced in a study of CD8 T cells in ankylosing spondylitis (dated by TCRdb to about 2017). General conclusions and limits of the study: A TCR beta motif of about 8 highly homologous amino acid variants appeared characteristic of blood from ankylosing spondylitis patients.

For these receptors, no antigen is known. The method was 5' RACE. Instrument used: Illumina HiSeq 2500. The public sequencing data were trimmed at Q25 with fastp and processed into clonotypes with MiXCR by TCRdb, which kept only in-frame beta chains. CDR3 protein sequences are deduplicated, and each keeps its most common genes and DNA. For this sample there are over 600,000 distinct CDR3 sequences; around 17% appear just once. The leading ten clones occupy 15% to 20% of the sample. Sequencing was performed on blood, either unsorted or a sorted T cell fraction (not recorded which). All receptors derive from a male donor with ankylosing spondylitis.

The rearrangement uses TRBV29-1 and TRBJ1-2; 9 nucleotides align to TRBD1. Germline CDR1 SQVTM, CDR2 ANQGSEA. V lost 0 bases and J lost 6; bases outside the gene matches: 17. CDR3 size: 18 residues. In nucleotides, the CDR3 is TGCAGCGTTGAAGATCAACGGGACAGGGAAGCTGCAAGGGATGGCTACACCTTC. This translates into CSVEDQRDREAARDGYTF.

This clonotype was found many times. V and J are TRBV5-1 and TRBJ2-3; possibly TRBD1 for D (5 bases). CDR3 size: 16 residues. Looked up from germline, CDR1 is SGHRS and CDR2 is YFSETQ. Trimming shortened V by 2 bases and J by 0 bases, and 13 bases separated the two germline ends. The CDR3 region has the DNA TGCGCCAGCAGCTTACAGGAAGCCCTTAGCACAGATACGCAGTATTTT. It yields the protein CASSLQEALSTDTQYF. The variable domain in full, completed from reference TRBV5-1 and TRBJ2-3, reads KAGVTQTPRYLIKTRGQQVTLSCSPISGHRSVSWYQQTPGQGLQFLFEYFSETQRNKGNFPGRFSGRQFSNSRSEMNVSTLELGDSALYLCASSLQEALSTDTQYFGPGTRLTVL.

This clonotype has just a few counts. This chain links TRBV6-1 with TRBJ2-5, with TRBD1 matching over 12 bases. V gave up 6 bases and J gave up 5 bases; unmatched junction bases: 10. Germline V gives CDR1 MNHNS, CDR2 SASEGT. The CDR3 runs to 16 residues. The DNA for the CDR3 is TGTGCCAGCAGAAGGGACAGGGGGCTTCTGTTGGAGACCCAGTACTTC. Translation gives CASRRDRGLLLETQYF.

This chain connects TRBV18 to TRBJ2-1; D is possibly TRBD1 or TRBD2 (5 bases each). Trimming left V 6 bases short and J 7 bases short, with 19 bases between. The germline CDR1 and CDR2 sequences are KGHSH and LQKENI. This CDR3 is 15 amino acids long. CDR3 region: CASSGEQEGWNEQFF. Written as DNA, the CDR3 is TGTGCCAGCTCGGGGGAACAGGAAGGTTGGAATGAGCAGTTCTTC.

In its sample, this clonotype was seen a few times. The CDR3 reads CSARPVALYEQYF. CDR3 nucleotide sequence: TGCAGTGCCCGCCCCGTTGCACTCTACGAGCAGTACTTC. The gene calls are TRBV20-1 and TRBJ2-7; the D is unclear. In germline, CDR1 is DFQATT, CDR2 SNEGSKA (reference sequence). Trimming removed 6 bases at V and 3 bases at J, with 15 bases between. This CDR3 comprises 13 residues.

A few counts support this clonotype. This sequence joins TRBV7-9 and TRBJ1-1; D is uncertain. Germline V gives CDR1 SEHNR, CDR2 FQNEAQ (reference sequence). V was trimmed by 5 bases and J by 0 bases, leaving 16 bases between them. The CDR3 length is 16 residues. CDR3 in amino acids: CASSPSPDGMNTEAFF. CDR3 DNA: TGTGCCAGCAGCCCCTCGCCGGATGGCATGAACACTGAAGCTTTCTTT.

With respect to this clonotype: Sequence at one end of the junction differs from germline and may be a read error. CDR3 DNA sequence: TGTGCTAGCAGCCAAGGACAGGGAGCTAACTATGGCTACACCTTC. Protein sequence: CASSQGQGANYGYTF. The rearrangement links TRBV4-2 to TRBJ1-2; 8 bases are a match to TRBD1. Germline CDR1 reads LGHNA; CDR2 reads YNFKEQ. The CDR3 sequence is 15 residues long.

V usage is TRBV20-1 and J usage is TRBJ2-7; D gene unclear. This CDR3 has 13 amino acids. Germline assignment: CDR1 DFQATT and CDR2 SNEGSKA (reference sequence). V was shortened by 0 bases and J by 4 bases, with 10 bases between the two germline ends. The CDR3 region is CSARDRRAYEQYF. DNA for the CDR3: TGCAGTGCTAGAGATAGAAGGGCGTACGAGCAGTACTTC.

This chain connects TRBV30 to TRBJ1-6; D uncertain. Germline V lookup: CDR1 GTSNPN, CDR2 SVGIG (reference sequence). The CDR3 is 17 amino acids. V was pared by 0 bases and J by 0 bases, with 12 bases between. The CDR3 coding sequence is TGTGCCTGGAGTGTCCTTCGAGGGAGCTCCTATAATTCACCCCTCCACTTT. Protein sequence: CAWSVLRGSSYNSPLHF.

CDR3 loop: CSSIQDNNQPQHF. CDR3 sequence (DNA): TGCAGTTCAATACAGGATAACAATCAGCCCCAGCATTTT. This chain connects TRBV20-1 to TRBJ1-5, with a weak D call TRBD1 (5 bases). Trimming removed 8 bases from V and 3 bases from J, with 14 bases in between. Germline V CDR1 and CDR2: DFQATT, SNEGSKA (reference sequence). This CDR3 region has 13 residues.

The chain is built from TRBV12-3 or TRBV12-4 and TRBJ2-1; D remains ambiguous. The V end lost 8 bases, the J end lost 5 bases, and 4 bases lay between the germline ends. CDR3 length: 10 residues. The CDR3 DNA is TGTGCCAGCGGGGACAATGAGCAGTTCTTC. This codes for CASGDNEQFF.

The chain uses TRBV20-1 and TRBJ2-7; the match to TRBD1 covers 7 bases. Germline CDR1 and CDR2: DFQATT and SNEGSKA (reference sequence). This CDR3 has 14 amino acids. The trim removed 7 bases at V and 7 bases at J, leaving 16 bases unmatched. CDR3 DNA: TGCAGTGGGAGCTCGGGTAGCTCCAGGGGGGAGCAGTACTTC. This sequence encodes CSGSSGSSRGEQYF.

The chain joins TRBV11-2 to TRBJ1-5; no firm D call. The germline CDR1 and CDR2 sequences are SGHAT and FQNNGV. Trimming took 5 bases from V and 8 from J, leaving 7 bases between them. This CDR3 region has 11 residues. CDR3 coding DNA: TGTGCCAGCAGCCACCGAGAGCCCCAGCATTTT. Amino acid sequence: CASSHREPQHF.

This chain connects TRBV4-1 to TRBJ2-1; 9 nucleotides line up with TRBD2. Germline loops: CDR1 MGHRA, CDR2 YSYEKL. CDR3 length: 19 residues. After removal of 1 base from V and 5 bases from J, the junction contained 15 bases not matched to a gene. The CDR3 spells CASSQGTSGPEFGNNEQFF. CDR3 in DNA: TGCGCCAGCAGCCAAGGTACTAGCGGGCCTGAATTTGGGAACAATGAGCAGTTCTTC.

This chain connects TRBV7-9 to TRBJ2-1, with 7 bases aligning to TRBD2. The CDR3 length is 15 residues. Germline V lookup: CDR1 SEHNR, CDR2 FQNEAQ (reference sequence). J lost 3 bases, V lost 2 bases, and 4 bases had no gene match. This CDR3 is CASSLSGDHYNEQFF. The CDR3 coding sequence is TGTGCCAGCAGCTTAAGCGGGGACCACTACAATGAGCAGTTCTTC.

In this sample, this clonotype turned up once. The rearrangement links TRBV19 to TRBJ1-4, with D possibly being TRBD1 (6 bases). Trimming pared 5 bases from V and 0 bases from J, leaving 13 bases between. Germline CDR1 is LNHDA and CDR2 is SQIVND (reference sequence). The CDR3 contains 16 residues. As DNA, the CDR3 is TGTGCCAGTAGTGGACAGAAGGATCCAACTAATGAAAAACTGTTTTTT. Translated: CASSGQKDPTNEKLFF.

This CDR3 is CASSWEGQGSEAFF. CDR3 coding DNA: TGTGCCAGCAGCTGGGAGGGACAGGGTTCTGAAGCTTTCTTT. V is TRBV7-9 and J is TRBJ1-1; 9 bases line up with TRBD1. Germline V CDR1 and CDR2: SEHNR, FQNEAQ (reference sequence). V lost 4 bases to trimming and J lost 6 bases; unmatched junction nucleotides: 6. The length of the CDR3 is 14 residues. Together with reference TRBV7-9 and TRBJ1-1, the CDR3 gives the full variable domain: DTGVSQNPRHKITKRGQNVTFRCDPISEHNRLYWYRQTLGQGPEFLTYFQNEAQLEKSRLLSDRFSAERPKGSFSTLEIQRTEQGDSAMYLCASSWEGQGSEAFFGQGTRLTVV.

This clonotype was seen only a few times. The chain uses TRBV27 and TRBJ1-1, with D perhaps matching TRBD1 (6 bases). Trimming took 5 bases from V and 6 from J, leaving 22 bases between them. This CDR3 has 16 residues. Germline CDR1 is MNHEY and CDR2 is SMNVEV (reference sequence). CDR3 in DNA: TGTGCCAGCAGTCCTGGGTGGGGCAGGGGTATCGCTGAAGCTTTCTTT. The encoded protein is CASSPGWGRGIAEAFF.